These 13 T cell receptor beta chains were sequenced from one sample in a study of CD8+ T cells in alopecia areata. Isolated RNA was reverse transcribed into cDNA used as the sequencing template. Sequenced by immunoSEQ multiplex PCR; TCRdb stores in-frame clones only, minus some. The profile covers 100,000 to 150,000 clones, with roughly 58% appearing a single time and 4.5% to 5.5% taken by the ten largest. The source was CD4+ T cells sorted from blood, collected at week 0. The receptors shown here come from a human donor with alopecia areata.

The CDR3 here is CASSLVVGGGRYNEQFF. The CDR3 DNA reads as TGCGCCAGCAGCTTGGTAGTGGGCGGGGGAAGATACAATGAGCAGTTCTTC. The chain is built from TRBV5-1 and TRBJ2-1; 7 positions agree with TRBD2. Germline CDR1 reads SGHRS; CDR2 reads YFSETQ. V gave up 0 bases and J gave up 4 bases; unmatched junction bases: 10. The CDR3 covers 17 residues.

This clone appeared a few times. The rearrangement uses TRBV12-5 and TRBJ2-5; 10 nucleotides match TRBD2. This CDR3 comprises 15 residues. Germline V gene data show CDR1 as LGHNT and CDR2 as FRNRAP. The V gene end was trimmed by 4 bases and the J gene end by 4 bases; junction bases not matched to a gene: 6. CDR3 in DNA: TGTGCTAGTGGTTCTGGAGCGGGAGGGCGAGAGACCCAGTACTTC. It codes for CASGSGAGGRETQYF. Combining the CDR3 with reference TRBV12-5 and TRBJ2-5 gives the whole variable domain DARVTQTPRHKVTEMGQEVTMRCQPILGHNTVFWYRQTMMQGLELLAYFRNRAPLDDSGMPKDRFSAEMPDATLATLKIQPSEPRDSAVYFCASGSGAGGRETQYFGPGTRLLVL.

This clone was recorded a few times. The chain carries TRBV29-1 and TRBJ2-7; 9 nucleotides align to TRBD1. CDR1 and CDR2 (germline): SQVTM, ANQGSEA. The CDR3 spans 13 residues. J was trimmed by 4 bases and V by 5 bases; bases with no gene match: 6. The DNA for the CDR3 is TGCAGCGTTTCGGGACAGGGTATTTACGAGCAGTACTTC. Its translation: CSVSGQGIYEQYF.

This clone was observed a few times. Other DNA sequences from this sample encode an identical CDR3 as well. The chain joins TRBV7-3 to TRBJ2-6; 9 bases line up with TRBD1. CDR1 and CDR2 from the germline V gene are SGHTA and FQGTGA. The CDR3 covers 17 residues. The ends lost 1 base at V and 0 bases at J; junction bases unmatched: 1. The CDR3 sequence: CASSLRGQGSGANVLTF. CDR3 sequence (DNA): TGTGCCAGCAGCTTAAGGGGACAGGGCTCTGGGGCCAACGTCCTGACTTTC.

The chain joins TRBV30 to TRBJ2-3; 8 bases are shared with TRBD2. Looked up from germline, CDR1 is GTSNPN and CDR2 is SVGIG (reference sequence). Germline trimming cut 0 bases from V and 2 bases from J; bases unmatched to any gene: 7. The CDR3 sequence is 16 residues long. For the CDR3, the DNA is TGTGCCTGGAGTGTACCGGGACTAGTCTACACAGATACGCAGTATTTT. Amino acid sequence: CAWSVPGLVYTDTQYF.

CDR3 coding DNA: TGTGCCAGCAGCTTGCCAGGGAACATGAACACTGAAGCTTTCTTT. This gives the protein CASSLPGNMNTEAFF. This chain uses TRBV5-4 with TRBJ1-1; D is perhaps TRBD1 (5 bases). This CDR3 comprises 15 residues. Trimming stripped 1 base from V and 0 bases from J, with 10 bases between. The germline V gene has CDR1 SGHNT and CDR2 YYREEE (reference sequence).

The chain is built from TRBV5-1 and TRBJ1-5; TRBD1 matches at 9 bases. CDR1 and CDR2 from the germline V gene are SGHRS and YFSETQ. Unmatched junction bases numbered 6, after V lost 4 bases and J lost 7 bases. The length of the CDR3 is 14 residues. This CDR3 reads CASSGTGGGQPQHF. In DNA, the CDR3 is TGCGCCAGCAGCGGAACAGGGGGCGGCCAGCCCCAGCATTTT. The entire variable domain, with the rest obtained from reference TRBV5-1 and TRBJ1-5, is as follows: KAGVTQTPRYLIKTRGQQVTLSCSPISGHRSVSWYQQTPGQGLQFLFEYFSETQRNKGNFPGRFSGRQFSNSRSEMNVSTLELGDSALYLCASSGTGGGQPQHFGDGTRLSIL.

The chain recombines TRBV2 with TRBJ2-7, with D possibly TRBD2 on 5 matching bases. The CDR3 extends over 16 amino acids. V lost 6 bases, J lost 1 base, and 19 bases lay in between. Per the germline V gene, CDR1 is SNHLY and CDR2 is FYNNEI. For the CDR3, the DNA is TGTGCCAGCAGGCCGTACCTCAGCGGACGGTCCTACGAGCAGTACTTC. Its translation is CASRPYLSGRSYEQYF.

V is TRBV4-2 and J is TRBJ1-2, with D possibly matching TRBD1 (5 bases). The germline V gene has CDR1 LGHNA and CDR2 YNFKEQ. The CDR3 sequence is 14 residues long. Trimming stripped 1 base from V and 2 bases from J, with 8 bases between. The CDR3 DNA reads TGTGCCAGCAGCCAAGCCGGGGGAAACTATGGCTACACCTTC. This translates into CASSQAGGNYGYTF.

The CDR3 region is CASSQGERANEQFF. The CDR3 DNA sequence: TGTGCCAGCAGCCAAGGGGAACGAGCCAATGAGCAGTTCTTC. The rearrangement uses TRBV4-2 and TRBJ2-1; D gene uncertain. Germline V gives CDR1 LGHNA, CDR2 YNFKEQ. Trimming left V 1 base short and J 6 bases short, with 10 bases between. The CDR3 runs to 14 residues.

Details on this clone: With a much larger clone just one base away, this may be a read error. The chain carries TRBV4-3 and TRBJ2-5; 8 bases match TRBD1. V gave up 5 bases and J gave up 4 bases; unmatched junction bases: 3. Germline V lookup: CDR1 LGHNA, CDR2 YSLEER. The CDR3 is 13 residues long. The CDR3 DNA follows: TGCGCCAGCAGCTTCGGACAGGGAGAGACCCAGTACTTC. It encodes CASSFGQGETQYF.

CDR3 DNA: TGTGCCAGTAGTAGGTACAGCTACAATGAGCAGTTCTTC. Its protein product is CASSRYSYNEQFF. The chain recombines TRBV19 with TRBJ2-1; D is unclear. Germline CDR1 is LNHDA and CDR2 is SQIVND (reference sequence). The CDR3 totals 13 residues. The V gene lost 4 bases and the J gene lost 3 bases, with 7 bases spanning the gap.

J is TRBJ1-1 and V is TRBV9; D perhaps matches TRBD1 (5 bases). The V end lost 1 base, the J end lost 5 bases, and 12 bases lay between the germline ends. The CDR3 covers 14 residues. Germline CDR1 and CDR2: SGDLS and YYNGEE. The CDR3 loop reads CASSVWQGGTEAFF. The CDR3 DNA sequence: TGTGCCAGCAGCGTATGGCAGGGAGGTACTGAAGCTTTCTTT.